This T cell receptor beta chain was retrieved from a study of T cells in Graves' hyperthyroidism and ophthalmopathy. Study background: Staff took peripheral blood when the initial diagnosis was made, before any treatment began. General study results and limits: A model built on 13 V-J features separated ophthalmopathy from stable hyperthyroidism.

This CDR3 has 14 amino acids. V lost 7 bases and J lost 5, with 17 bases in between. Germline V CDR1 and CDR2: MNHEY, SMNVEV (reference sequence). Concerning this clonotype itself: Its antigen is not known.

TCR beta CDR3 regions were amplified from RNA transcripts. Primed by the HTBI set, a first-round RT-PCR was run on the TCR CDR3. MiXCR was run by TCRdb on the multiplex PCR reads, yielding one entry per CDR3 protein. The sample holds about 350,000 distinct CDR3 sequences, 17% seen once. Input material: blood. V usage is TRBV27 and J usage is TRBJ2-5, with D perhaps TRBD2 (6 bases). The TCR comes from a young woman with Graves' hyperthyroidism that later progressed to Graves' ophthalmopathy. The CDR3 loop is CASTSPLRGETQYF. In DNA, the CDR3 is TGTGCCAGCACTTCCCCGCTTCGGGGGGAGACCCAGTACTTC.